This T cell receptor beta chain was identified during a study of T cell changes during pregnancy in multiple sclerosis. Profiling relied on immunoSEQ multiplex PCR, and the TCRdb table lists in-frame clones only, not all of them. The data contain some 49,000 clones, around 89% of them singletons. This clone was found once. The germline V gene encodes CDR1 MNHNY and CDR2 SVGAGI (reference sequence). V shed 2 bases and J 13 bases; nucleotides not matched to a gene: 14. The CDR3 contains 16 residues. The sequence came from a female donor in good health, enrolled as a control in a pregnancy study. This chain connects TRBV6-6 to TRBJ1-6, with TRBD1 matching 7 bases. Material: peripheral blood, obtained after pregnancy. The CDR3 coding sequence is TGTGCCAGCAGTTACGAAACTCCGGGACAGACCTCTCCCCTCCACTTT. Translating gives CASSYETPGQTSPLHF.